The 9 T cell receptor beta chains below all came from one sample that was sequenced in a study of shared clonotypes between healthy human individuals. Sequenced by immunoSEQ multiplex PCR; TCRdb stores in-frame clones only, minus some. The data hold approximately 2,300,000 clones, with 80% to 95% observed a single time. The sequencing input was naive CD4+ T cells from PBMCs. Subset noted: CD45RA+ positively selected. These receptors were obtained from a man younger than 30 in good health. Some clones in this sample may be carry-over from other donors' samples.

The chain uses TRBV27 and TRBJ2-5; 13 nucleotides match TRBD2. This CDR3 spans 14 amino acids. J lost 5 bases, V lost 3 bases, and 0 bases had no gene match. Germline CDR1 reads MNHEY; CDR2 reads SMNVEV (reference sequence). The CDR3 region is CASSLTSGRETQYF. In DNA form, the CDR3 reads TGTGCCAGCAGTTTGACTAGCGGGAGGGAGACCCAGTACTTC.

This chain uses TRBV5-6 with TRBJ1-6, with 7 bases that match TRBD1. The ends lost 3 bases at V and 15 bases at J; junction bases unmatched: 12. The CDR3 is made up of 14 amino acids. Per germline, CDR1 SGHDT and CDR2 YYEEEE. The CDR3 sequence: CASSSRRDSLILHF. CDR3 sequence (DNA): TGTGCCAGCAGCTCCCGGCGGGACAGCCTTATCCTCCACTTT.

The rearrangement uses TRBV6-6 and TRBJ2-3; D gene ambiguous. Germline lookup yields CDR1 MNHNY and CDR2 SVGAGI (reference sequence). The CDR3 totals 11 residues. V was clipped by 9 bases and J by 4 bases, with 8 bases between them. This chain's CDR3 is CASRTSDTQYF. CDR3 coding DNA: TGTGCCAGTAGGACCTCAGATACGCAGTATTTT.

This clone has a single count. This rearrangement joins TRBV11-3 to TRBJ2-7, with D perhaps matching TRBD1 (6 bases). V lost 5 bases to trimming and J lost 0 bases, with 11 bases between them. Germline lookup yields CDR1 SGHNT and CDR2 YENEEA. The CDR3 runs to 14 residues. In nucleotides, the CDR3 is TGTGCCAGCAGCGGATCGGACAGCTCCTACGAGCAGTACTTC. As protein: CASSGSDSSYEQYF.

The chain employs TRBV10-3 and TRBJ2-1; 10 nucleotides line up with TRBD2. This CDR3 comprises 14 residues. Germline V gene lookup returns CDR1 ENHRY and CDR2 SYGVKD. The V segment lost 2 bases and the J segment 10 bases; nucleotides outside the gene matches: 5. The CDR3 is CAISEASGREEQFF. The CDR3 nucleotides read TGTGCCATCAGTGAGGCTAGCGGGAGAGAGGAGCAGTTCTTC.

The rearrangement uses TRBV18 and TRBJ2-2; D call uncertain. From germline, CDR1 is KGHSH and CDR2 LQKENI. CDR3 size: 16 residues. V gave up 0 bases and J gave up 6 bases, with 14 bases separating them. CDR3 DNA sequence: TGTGCCAGCTCACCACCCGGCAGTCCCGTGGCCGGGGAGCTGTTTTTT. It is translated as CASSPPGSPVAGELFF.

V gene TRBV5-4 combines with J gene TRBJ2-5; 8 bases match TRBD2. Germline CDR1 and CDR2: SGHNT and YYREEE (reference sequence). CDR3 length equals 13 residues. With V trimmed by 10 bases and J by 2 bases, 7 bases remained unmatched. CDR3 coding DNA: TGTGCCCACGGGGGGGGGCCTCAAGAGACCCAGTACTTC. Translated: CAHGGGPQETQYF. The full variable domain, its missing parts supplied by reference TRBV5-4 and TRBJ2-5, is ETGVTQSPTHLIKTRGQQVTLRCSSQSGHNTVSWYQQALGQGPQFIFQYYREEENGRGNFPPRFSGLQFPNYSSELNVNALELDDSALYLCAHGGGPQETQYFGPGTRLLVL.

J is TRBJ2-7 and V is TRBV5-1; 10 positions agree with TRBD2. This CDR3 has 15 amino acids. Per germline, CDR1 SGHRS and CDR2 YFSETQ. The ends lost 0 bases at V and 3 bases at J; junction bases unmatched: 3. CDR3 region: CASSLESSGGYEQYF. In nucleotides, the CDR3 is TGCGCCAGCAGCTTGGAGTCTAGCGGGGGCTACGAGCAGTACTTC.

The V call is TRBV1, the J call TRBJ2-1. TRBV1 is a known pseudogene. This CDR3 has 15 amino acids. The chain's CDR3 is CTSSHSPRPYNEQFF. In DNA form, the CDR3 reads TGCACCAGCAGCCATTCTCCCAGACCATACAATGAGCAGTTCTTC.